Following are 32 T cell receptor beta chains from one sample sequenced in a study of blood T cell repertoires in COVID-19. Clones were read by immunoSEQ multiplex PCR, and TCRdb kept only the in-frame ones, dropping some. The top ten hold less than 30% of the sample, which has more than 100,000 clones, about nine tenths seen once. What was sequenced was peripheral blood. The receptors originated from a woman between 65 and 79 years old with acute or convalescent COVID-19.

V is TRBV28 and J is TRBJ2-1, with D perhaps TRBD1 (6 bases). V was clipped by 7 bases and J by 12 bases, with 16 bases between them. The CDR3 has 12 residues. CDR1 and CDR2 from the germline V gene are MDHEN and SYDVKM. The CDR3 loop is CASTGPTGSQFF. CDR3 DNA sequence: TGTGCCAGCACCGGCCCTACAGGGTCGCAGTTCTTC.

DNA of the CDR3: TGTGCCAGCATAAGTGGGACAGGGGATCGGTCCTACGAGCAGTACTTC. Protein product: CASISGTGDRSYEQYF. V and J are TRBV5-6 and TRBJ2-7; TRBD1 matches 10 bases. CDR1 SGHDT and CDR2 YYEEEE come from the germline V gene. J lost 1 base, V lost 6 bases, and 10 bases had no gene match. There are 16 residues in the CDR3.

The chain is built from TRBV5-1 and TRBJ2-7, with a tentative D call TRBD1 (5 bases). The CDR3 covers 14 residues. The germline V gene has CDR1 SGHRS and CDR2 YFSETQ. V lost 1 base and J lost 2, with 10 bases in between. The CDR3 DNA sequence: TGCGCCAGCAGCTTGACAGGAACAACCTACGAGCAGTACTTC. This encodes CASSLTGTTYEQYF.

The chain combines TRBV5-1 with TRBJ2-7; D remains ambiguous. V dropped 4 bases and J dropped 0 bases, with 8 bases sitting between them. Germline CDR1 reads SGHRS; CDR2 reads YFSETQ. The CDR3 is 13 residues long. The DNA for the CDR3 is TGCGCCAGCAGCGTGGTATCCTCCTACGAGCAGTACTTC. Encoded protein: CASSVVSSYEQYF. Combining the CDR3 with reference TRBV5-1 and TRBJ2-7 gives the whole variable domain KAGVTQTPRYLIKTRGQQVTLSCSPISGHRSVSWYQQTPGQGLQFLFEYFSETQRNKGNFPGRFSGRQFSNSRSEMNVSTLELGDSALYLCASSVVSSYEQYFGPGTRLTVT.

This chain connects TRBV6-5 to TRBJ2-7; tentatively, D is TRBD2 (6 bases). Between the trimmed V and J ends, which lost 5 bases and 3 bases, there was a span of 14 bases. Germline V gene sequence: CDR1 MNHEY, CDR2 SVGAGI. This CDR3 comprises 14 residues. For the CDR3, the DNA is TGTGCCAGCAGTCCCGGGGCGGGGATCTACGAGCAGTACTTC. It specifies CASSPGAGIYEQYF.

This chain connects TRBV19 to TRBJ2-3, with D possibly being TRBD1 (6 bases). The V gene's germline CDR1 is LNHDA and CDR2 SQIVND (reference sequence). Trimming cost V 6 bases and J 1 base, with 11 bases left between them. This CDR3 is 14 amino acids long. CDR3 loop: CASRRSGGTDTQYF. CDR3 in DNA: TGTGCCAGTAGAAGATCAGGGGGCACAGATACGCAGTATTTT.

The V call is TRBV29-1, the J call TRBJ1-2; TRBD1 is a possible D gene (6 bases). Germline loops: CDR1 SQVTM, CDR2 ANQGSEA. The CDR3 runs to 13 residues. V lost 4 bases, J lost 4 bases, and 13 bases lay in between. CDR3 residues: CSVGTEGVYGYTF. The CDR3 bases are TGCAGCGTTGGGACAGAGGGTGTCTATGGCTACACCTTC.

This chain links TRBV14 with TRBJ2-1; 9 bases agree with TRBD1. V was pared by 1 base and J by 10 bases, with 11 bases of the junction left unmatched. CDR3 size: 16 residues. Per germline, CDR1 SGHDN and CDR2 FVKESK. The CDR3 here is CASSQATGGPRGEQFF. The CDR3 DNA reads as TGTGCCAGCAGCCAAGCGACAGGGGGGCCCCGAGGAGAGCAGTTCTTC. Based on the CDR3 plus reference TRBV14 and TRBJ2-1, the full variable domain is EAGVTQFPSHSVIEKGQTVTLRCDPISGHDNLYWYRRVMGKEIKFLLHFVKESKQDESGMPNNRFLAERTGGTYSTLKVQPAELEDSGVYFCASSQATGGPRGEQFFGPGTRLTVL.

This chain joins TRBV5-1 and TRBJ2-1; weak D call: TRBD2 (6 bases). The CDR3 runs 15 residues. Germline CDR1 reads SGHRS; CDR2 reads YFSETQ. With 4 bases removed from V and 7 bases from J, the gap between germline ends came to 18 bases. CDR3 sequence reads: CASSETSSLGNEQFF. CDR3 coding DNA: TGCGCCAGCAGCGAGACTAGTAGTCTGGGAAATGAGCAGTTCTTC.

CDR3 nucleotides: TGTGCCAGCAGCTTAAGGGCCCGGGGTGAAGCTTTCTTT. Residues: CASSLRARGEAFF. The chain recombines TRBV11-2 with TRBJ1-1, with no clear D. The CDR3 has 13 amino acids. CDR1 and CDR2 (germline): SGHAT, FQNNGV. Trimming removed 2 bases from V and 7 bases from J, with 11 bases in between.

CDR3 DNA sequence: TGTGCCAGCAGTGAGGGCGGGGGAATAGATACGCAGTATTTT. It specifies CASSEGGGIDTQYF. The J gene is TRBJ2-3, the V gene TRBV6-4; 7 bases match TRBD2. V lost 3 bases and J lost 5; bases outside the gene matches: 5. The CDR3 runs 14 residues. Per the germline V gene, CDR1 is MRHNA and CDR2 is SNTAGT.

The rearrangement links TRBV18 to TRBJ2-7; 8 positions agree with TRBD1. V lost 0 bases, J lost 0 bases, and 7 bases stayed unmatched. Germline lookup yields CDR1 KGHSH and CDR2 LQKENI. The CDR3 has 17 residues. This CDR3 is CASSPPGAGGSSYEQYF. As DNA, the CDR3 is TGTGCCAGCTCACCACCCGGGGCAGGGGGCTCCTCCTACGAGCAGTACTTC.

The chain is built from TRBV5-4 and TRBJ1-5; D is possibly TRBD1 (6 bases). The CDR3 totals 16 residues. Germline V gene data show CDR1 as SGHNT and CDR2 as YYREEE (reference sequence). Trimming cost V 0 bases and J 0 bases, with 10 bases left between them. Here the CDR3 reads CASSLGGRGSNQPQHF. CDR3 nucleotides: TGTGCCAGCAGCTTGGGGGGGCGAGGTAGCAATCAGCCCCAGCATTTT.

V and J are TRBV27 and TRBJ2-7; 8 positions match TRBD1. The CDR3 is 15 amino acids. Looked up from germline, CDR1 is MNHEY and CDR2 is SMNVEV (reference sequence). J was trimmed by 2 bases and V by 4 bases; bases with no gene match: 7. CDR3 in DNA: TGTGCCAGCAGTTCGCGACAGGGGCCTACCTACGAGCAGTACTTC. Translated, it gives CASSSRQGPTYEQYF.

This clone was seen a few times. Here the CDR3 reads CASSQSQGGLYGYTF. The CDR3 DNA is TGCGCCAGCAGCCAAAGTCAGGGGGGCCTCTATGGCTACACCTTC. The J gene is TRBJ1-2, the V gene TRBV4-1; TRBD1 matches 7 bases. The V gene's germline CDR1 is MGHRA and CDR2 YSYEKL. V lost 2 bases and J lost 4; bases outside the gene matches: 7. The CDR3 runs to 15 residues.

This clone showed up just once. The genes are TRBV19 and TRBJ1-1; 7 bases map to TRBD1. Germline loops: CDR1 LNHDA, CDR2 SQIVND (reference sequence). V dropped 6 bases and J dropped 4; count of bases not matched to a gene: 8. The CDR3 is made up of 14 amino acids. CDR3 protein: CASRNRGSGTEAFF. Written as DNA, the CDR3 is TGTGCCAGTAGAAACAGGGGATCGGGCACTGAAGCTTTCTTT.

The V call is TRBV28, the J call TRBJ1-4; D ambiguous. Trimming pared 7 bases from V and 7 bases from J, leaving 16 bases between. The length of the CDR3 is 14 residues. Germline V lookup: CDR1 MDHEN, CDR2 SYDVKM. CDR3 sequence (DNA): TGTGCCAGCACGGACTCAGACGGGAGTGAAAAACTGTTTTTT. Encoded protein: CASTDSDGSEKLFF. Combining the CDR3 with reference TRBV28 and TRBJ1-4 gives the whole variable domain DVKVTQSSRYLVKRTGEKVFLECVQDMDHENMFWYRQDPGLGLRLIYFSYDVKMKEKGDIPEGYSVSREKKERFSLILESASTNQTSMYLCASTDSDGSEKLFFGSGTQLSVL.

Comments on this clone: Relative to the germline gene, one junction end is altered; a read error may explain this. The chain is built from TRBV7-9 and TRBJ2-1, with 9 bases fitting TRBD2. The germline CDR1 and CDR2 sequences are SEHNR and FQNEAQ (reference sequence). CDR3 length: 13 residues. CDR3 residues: CGERGVLSNEQFF. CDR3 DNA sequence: TGCGGGGAGCGGGGGGTTTTAAGTAATGAGCAGTTCTTC. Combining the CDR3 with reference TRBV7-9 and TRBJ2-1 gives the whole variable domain DTGVSQNPRHKITKRGQNVTFRCDPISEHNRLYWYRQTLGQGPEFLTYFQNEAQLEKSRLLSDRFSAERPKGSFSTLEIQRTEQGDSAMYLCGERGVLSNEQFFGPGTRLTVL.

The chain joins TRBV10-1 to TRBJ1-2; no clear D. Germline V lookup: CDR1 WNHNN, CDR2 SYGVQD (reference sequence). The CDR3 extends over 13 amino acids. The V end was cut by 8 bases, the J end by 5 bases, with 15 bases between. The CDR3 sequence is CASLGSSSYGYTF. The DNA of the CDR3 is TGCGCCAGCCTTGGGAGTTCAAGTTATGGCTACACCTTC.

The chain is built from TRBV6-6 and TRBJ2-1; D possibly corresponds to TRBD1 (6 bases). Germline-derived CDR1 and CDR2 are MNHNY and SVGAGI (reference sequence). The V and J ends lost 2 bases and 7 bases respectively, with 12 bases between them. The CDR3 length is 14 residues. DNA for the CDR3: TGTGCCAGCAGTTACGCTCAGGGGATGAATGAGCAGTTCTTC. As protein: CASSYAQGMNEQFF.

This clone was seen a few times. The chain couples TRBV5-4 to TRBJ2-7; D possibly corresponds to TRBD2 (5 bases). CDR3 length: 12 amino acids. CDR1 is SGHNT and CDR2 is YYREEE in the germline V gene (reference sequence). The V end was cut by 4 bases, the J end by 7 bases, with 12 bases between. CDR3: CASSHWGEEQYF. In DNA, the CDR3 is TGTGCCAGCAGCCACTGGGGAGAGGAGCAGTACTTC.

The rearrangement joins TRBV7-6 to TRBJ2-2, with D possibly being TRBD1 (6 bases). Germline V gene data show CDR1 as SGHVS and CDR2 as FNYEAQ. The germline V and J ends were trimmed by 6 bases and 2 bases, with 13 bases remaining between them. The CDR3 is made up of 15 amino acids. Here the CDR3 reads CASRRDRSNTGELFF. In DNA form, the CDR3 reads TGTGCCAGCAGACGAGACAGGTCCAACACCGGGGAGCTGTTTTTT.

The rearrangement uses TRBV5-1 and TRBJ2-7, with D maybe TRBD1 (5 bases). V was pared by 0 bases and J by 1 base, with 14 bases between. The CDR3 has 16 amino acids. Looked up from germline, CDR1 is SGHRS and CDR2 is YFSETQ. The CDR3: CASSLGPDTRSYEQYF. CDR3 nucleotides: TGCGCCAGCAGCTTGGGACCGGACACGAGATCCTACGAGCAGTACTTC.

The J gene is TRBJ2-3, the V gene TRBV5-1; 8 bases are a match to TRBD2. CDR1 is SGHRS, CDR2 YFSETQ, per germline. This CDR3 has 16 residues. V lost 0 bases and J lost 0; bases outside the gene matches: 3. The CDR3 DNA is TGCGCCAGCAGCTTGGTTCCGGGGGGGAGCACAGATACGCAGTATTTT. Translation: CASSLVPGGSTDTQYF.

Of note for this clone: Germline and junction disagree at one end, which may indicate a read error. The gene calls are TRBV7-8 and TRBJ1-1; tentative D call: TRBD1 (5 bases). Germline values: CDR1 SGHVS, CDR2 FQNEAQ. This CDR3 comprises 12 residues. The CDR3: CASSRLGDSGVF. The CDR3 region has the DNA TGTGCCAGCAGCCGATTAGGCGACAGCGGGGTCTTT.

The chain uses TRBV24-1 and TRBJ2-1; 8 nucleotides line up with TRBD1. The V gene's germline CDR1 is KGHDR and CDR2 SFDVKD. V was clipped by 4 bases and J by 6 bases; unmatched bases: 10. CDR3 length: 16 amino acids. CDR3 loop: CATSDPQGASVNEQFF. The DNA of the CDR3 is TGTGCCACCAGTGACCCGCAGGGGGCGAGTGTCAATGAGCAGTTCTTC.

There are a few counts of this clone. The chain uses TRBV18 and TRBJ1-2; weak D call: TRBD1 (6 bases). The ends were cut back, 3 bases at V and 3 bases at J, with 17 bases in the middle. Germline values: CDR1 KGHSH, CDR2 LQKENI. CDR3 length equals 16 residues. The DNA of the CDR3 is TGTGCCAGCTCACCTTCCACAGGGTTAAACGACTATGGCTACACCTTC. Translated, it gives CASSPSTGLNDYGYTF. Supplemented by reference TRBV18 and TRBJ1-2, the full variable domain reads NAGVMQNPRHLVRRRGQEARLRCSPMKGHSHVYWYRQLPEEGLKFMVYLQKENIIDESGMPKERFSAEFPKEGPSILRIQQVVRGDSAAYFCASSPSTGLNDYGYTFGSGTRLTVV.

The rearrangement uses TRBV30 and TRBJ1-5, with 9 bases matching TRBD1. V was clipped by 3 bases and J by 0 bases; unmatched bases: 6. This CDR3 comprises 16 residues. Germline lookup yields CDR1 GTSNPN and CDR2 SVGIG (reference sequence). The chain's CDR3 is CAWSGGTGYSNQPQHF. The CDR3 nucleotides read TGTGCCTGGAGCGGGGGGACAGGGTATAGCAATCAGCCCCAGCATTTT.

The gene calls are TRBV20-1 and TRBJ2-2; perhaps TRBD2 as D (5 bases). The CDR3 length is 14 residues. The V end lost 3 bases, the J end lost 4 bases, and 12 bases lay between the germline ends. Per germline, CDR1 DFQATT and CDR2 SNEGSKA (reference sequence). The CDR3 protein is CSASGQAGTGELFF. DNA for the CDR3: TGCAGTGCTAGTGGGCAGGCGGGCACCGGGGAGCTGTTTTTT.

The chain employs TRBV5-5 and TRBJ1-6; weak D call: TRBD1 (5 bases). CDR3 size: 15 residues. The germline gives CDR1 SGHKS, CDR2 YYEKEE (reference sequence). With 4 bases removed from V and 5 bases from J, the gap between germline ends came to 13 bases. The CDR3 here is CASSHEGVDNSPLHF. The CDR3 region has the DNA TGTGCCAGCAGCCACGAAGGGGTAGATAATTCACCCCTCCACTTT.

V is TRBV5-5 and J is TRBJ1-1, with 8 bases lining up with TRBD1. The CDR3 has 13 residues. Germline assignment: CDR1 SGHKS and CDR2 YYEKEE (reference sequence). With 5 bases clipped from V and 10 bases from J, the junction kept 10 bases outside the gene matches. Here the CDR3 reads CASRGTGTEVAFF. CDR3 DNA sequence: TGTGCCAGCAGGGGGACAGGCACTGAGGTAGCTTTCTTT.

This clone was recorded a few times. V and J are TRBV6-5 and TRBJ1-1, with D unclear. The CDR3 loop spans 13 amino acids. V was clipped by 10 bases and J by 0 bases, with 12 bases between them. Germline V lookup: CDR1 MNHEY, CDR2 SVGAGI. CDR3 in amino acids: CATLRDLNTEAFF. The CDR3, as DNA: TGTGCCACCCTACGGGATCTGAACACTGAAGCTTTCTTT.